The following is a TCR beta chain sequence with its context. What it binds is unknown. Trimming removed 3 bases at V and 0 bases at J, with 12 bases between. CDR3 length equals 16 residues. The germline gives CDR1 SNHLY, CDR2 FYNNEI. A multiplex PCR was run with 60 Vbeta primers and 13 Jbeta primers. Method: immunoSEQ multiplex PCR; TCRdb's copy keeps in-frame clones and lacks some. The sample lists over 150,000 clones, approximately 84% seen once, with 4.8% in the top ten. The sample is drawn from a study of cytomegalovirus exposure and HLA in healthy donors. Study-wide context: About 77 million unique TCRs from HLA-typed donors made up an early data release.

General study points: The authors considered a cluster of highly shared sequence variants likely to be a sequencing artifact. Most subjects had HLA-A and HLA-B alleles reportedly predicted accurately by TCR beta sequences.

The gene calls are TRBV2 and TRBJ1-3, with D unclear. The source is a girl aged 10 to 17 in good health and CMV-seropositive. The specimen was PBMCs. The CDR3 sequence is CASSERHPGSGNTIYF. The CDR3 nucleotides are TGTGCCAGCAGTGAGCGACACCCCGGCTCTGGAAACACCATATATTTT.